These T cell receptor beta chains were read from a single sample in a study of shared clonotypes between healthy human individuals. Method: immunoSEQ multiplex PCR; TCRdb's copy keeps in-frame clones and lacks some. The sample lists 2 million to 2.5 million clones, less than 95% occurring once. The source material was naive CD4+ T cells from PBMCs. These receptors came from a man between 18 and 29 years old in good health. Some clones in this sample may be carry-over from other donors' samples. Both conserved end residues are part of each CDR3. D genes are given only for firm matches. Size tells how often a clone was seen (once, few, many) or the class of an expanded clone, and some rows leave it out.

TRBV6-5	TRBJ2-5	.	.	CASSYSGTPRRTQYF	TGTGCCAGCAGTTACTCGGGGACTCCCCGTCGGACCCAGTACTTC
TRBV15	TRBJ2-1	.	TRBD1	CATSSRTGVYNEQFF	TGTGCCACCAGCTCTCGGACAGGCGTATACAATGAGCAGTTCTTC
TRBV5-4	TRBJ1-2	.	TRBD1	CASSLGGDRGDGYTF	TGTGCCAGCAGCCTGGGGGGGGACAGGGGAGATGGCTACACCTTC
TRBV5-5	TRBJ2-7	.	TRBD2	CASSPGTTTYEQYF	TGTGCCAGCAGCCCCGGGACTACGACCTACGAGCAGTACTTC
TRBV11-2	TRBJ2-4	.	TRBD2	CASSPYSGTLAKNIQYF	TGTGCCAGCAGCCCCTATAGCGGGACACTAGCCAAAAACATTCAGTACTTC
TRBV25-1	TRBJ1-4	.	.	CASSSLTGLTNEKLFF	TGTGCCAGCAGTAGTCTCACAGGGTTAACTAATGAAAAACTGTTTTTT
TRBV19	TRBJ1-3	.	.	CASTYDPSGSTIYF	TGTGCCAGTACCTACGACCCATCTGGAAGCACCATATATTTT
TRBV5-1	TRBJ2-1	.	.	CASSVAGSNEQFF	TGCGCCAGCAGCGTGGCAGGGTCCAATGAGCAGTTCTTC
TRBV5-5	TRBJ1-5	once	TRBD1	CASSPGQGGNQPQHF	TGTGCCAGCAGCCCCGGACAGGGGGGCAATCAGCCCCAGCATTTT
TRBV5-1	TRBJ2-2	.	.	CASSLSIDGSKNTGELFF	TGCGCCAGCAGCTTATCTATTGACGGATCTAAGAACACCGGGGAGCTGTTTTTT
TRBV28	TRBJ2-6	.	TRBD1	CASSLAGTGTLAGANVLTF	TGTGCCAGCAGTTTAGCCGGGACAGGGACCCTAGCTGGGGCCAACGTCCTGACTTTC
TRBV28	TRBJ1-1	.	.	CASTKLDLSPGEAFF	TGTGCCAGCACCAAATTGGACTTGTCTCCAGGTGAAGCTTTCTTT
TRBV27	TRBJ2-1	.	TRBD1	CASRRDREDNEQFF	TGTGCCAGCAGGAGGGACAGGGAAGACAATGAGCAGTTCTTC
TRBV29-1	TRBJ2-7	once	TRBD1	CSVIQGLSYEQYF	TGCAGCGTTATACAGGGGTTGTCCTACGAGCAGTACTTC
TRBV10-1	TRBJ2-1	.	TRBD2	CASSTSSGSNYNEQFF	TGCGCCAGCAGTACGTCTAGCGGGAGTAACTACAATGAGCAGTTCTTC
TRBV18	TRBJ2-6	.	.	CASSPPGSRRSGANVLTF	TGTGCCAGCTCACCACCGGGGTCACGTCGCTCTGGGGCCAACGTCCTGACTTTC
TRBV28	TRBJ2-1	.	.	CASTEGSYNEQFF	TGTGCCAGCACGGAGGGCTCCTACAATGAGCAGTTCTTC
TRBV19	TRBJ1-1	few	TRBD1	CASSGGTEAFF	TGTGCCAGTTCAGGGGGTACTGAAGCTTTCTTT
TRBV18	TRBJ2-7	.	TRBD1	CASSPRIGQGSHEQYF	TGTGCCAGCTCACCACGCATAGGACAGGGTTCCCACGAGCAGTACTTC
TRBV5-1	TRBJ2-5	.	.	CASSWGTEETQYF	TGCGCCAGCAGCTGGGGGACGGAAGAGACCCAGTACTTC